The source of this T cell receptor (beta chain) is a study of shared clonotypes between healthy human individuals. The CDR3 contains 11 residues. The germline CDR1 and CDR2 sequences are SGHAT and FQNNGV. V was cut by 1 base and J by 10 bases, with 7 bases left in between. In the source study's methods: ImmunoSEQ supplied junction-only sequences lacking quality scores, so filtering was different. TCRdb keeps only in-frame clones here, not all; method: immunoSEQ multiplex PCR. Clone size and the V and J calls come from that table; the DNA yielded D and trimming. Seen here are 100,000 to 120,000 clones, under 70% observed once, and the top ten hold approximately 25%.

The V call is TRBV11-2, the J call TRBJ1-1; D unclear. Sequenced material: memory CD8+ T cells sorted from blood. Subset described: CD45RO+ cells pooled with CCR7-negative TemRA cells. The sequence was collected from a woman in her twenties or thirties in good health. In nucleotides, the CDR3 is TGTGCCAGCAGCTTAGGTTACGGAGCTTTCTTT. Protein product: CASSLGYGAFF.